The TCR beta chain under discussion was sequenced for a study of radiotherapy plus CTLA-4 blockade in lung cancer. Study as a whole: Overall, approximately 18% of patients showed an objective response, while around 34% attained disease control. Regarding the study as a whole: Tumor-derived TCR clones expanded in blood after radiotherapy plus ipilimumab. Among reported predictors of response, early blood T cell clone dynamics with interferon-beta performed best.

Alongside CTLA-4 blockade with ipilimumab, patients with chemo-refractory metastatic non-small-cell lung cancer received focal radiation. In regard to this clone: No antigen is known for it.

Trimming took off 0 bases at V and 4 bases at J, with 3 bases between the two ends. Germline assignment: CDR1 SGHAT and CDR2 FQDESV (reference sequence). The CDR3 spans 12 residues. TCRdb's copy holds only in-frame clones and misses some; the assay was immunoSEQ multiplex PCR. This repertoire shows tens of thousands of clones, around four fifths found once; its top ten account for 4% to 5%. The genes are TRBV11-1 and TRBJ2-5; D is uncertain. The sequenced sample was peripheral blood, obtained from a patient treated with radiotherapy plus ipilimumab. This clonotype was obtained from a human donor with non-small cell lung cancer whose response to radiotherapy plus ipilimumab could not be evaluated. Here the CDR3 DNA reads TGTGCCAGCAGCTTAGCCGGAGAGACCCAGTACTTC. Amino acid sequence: CASSLAGETQYF.